The 29 T cell receptor beta chains given below trace back to one sample, sequenced in a study of T-cell memory formation after mild COVID-19. From the 5' RACE reads, TCRdb called clonotypes with MiXCR, one entry per CDR3 protein. The sample yields 300,000 to 350,000 distinct CDR3 sequences, around an eighth seen once. Specimen: PBMCs or a T cell subset sorted from them (not recorded which). Receptors were obtained from a man aged 18-30 years who had mild COVID-19 (a few samples of this study predate the infection). Cell type and time point are not known.

In its sample, this clonotype was seen many times. The chain is built from TRBV5-1 and TRBJ2-5, with D perhaps matching TRBD1 or TRBD2 (5 bases each). CDR3 length: 14 amino acids. CDR1 is SGHRS and CDR2 is YFSETQ in the germline V gene. The germline V and J ends were trimmed by 9 bases and 1 base, with 16 bases remaining between them. The CDR3 sequence is CATREWGSQETQYF. The DNA of the CDR3 is TGCGCCACCAGAGAGTGGGGGAGCCAAGAGACCCAGTACTTC.

At least ten counts were recorded for this clonotype. The chain employs TRBV7-3 and TRBJ2-1; D is perhaps TRBD1 or TRBD2 (5 bases each). Per germline, CDR1 SGHTA and CDR2 FQGTGA. V shed 5 bases and J shed 2 bases, with 22 bases lying between them. This CDR3 contains 18 residues. CDR3 DNA: TGTGCCAGCAGCCTGGCTTGGGGGACGAAACGCCCCTACAATGAGCAGTTCTTC. As protein: CASSLAWGTKRPYNEQFF.

This clonotype appeared a few times. The gene calls are TRBV7-3 and TRBJ2-3; D gene uncertain. The CDR3 length is 15 residues. Germline V gene data show CDR1 as SGHTA and CDR2 as FQGTGA. Trimming pared 2 bases from V and 1 base from J, leaving 10 bases between. The chain's CDR3 is CASSLVGEGTDTQYF. Written as DNA, the CDR3 is TGTGCCAGCAGCTTAGTGGGCGAGGGCACAGATACGCAGTATTTT.

This clonotype has a handful of counts. The chain couples TRBV18 to TRBJ2-3; 8 bases line up with TRBD1. The V gene's germline CDR1 is KGHSH and CDR2 LQKENI. V trimming: 6 bases; J trimming: 6 bases; junction bases outside the gene matches: 5. This CDR3 has 13 amino acids. The CDR3 DNA reads as TGTGCCAGCTCGGGGACAGGCGGGGATACGCAGTATTTT. It codes for CASSGTGGDTQYF.

This clonotype was recorded a few times. The J gene is TRBJ1-5, the V gene TRBV6-1, with 10 bases identical to TRBD1. V gave up 6 bases and J gave up 3 bases; unmatched junction bases: 2. The CDR3 loop spans 14 amino acids. Germline V CDR1 and CDR2: MNHNS, SASEGT. The CDR3 loop is CASRGTGVNQPQHF. CDR3 DNA: TGTGCCAGCAGGGGGACAGGGGTCAATCAGCCCCAGCATTTT.

This clonotype was observed a handful of times. This chain links TRBV29-1 with TRBJ1-4; D unresolved. Between the trimmed V and J ends, which lost 4 bases and 7 bases, there was a span of 7 bases. This CDR3 has 11 residues. CDR1 and CDR2 from the germline V gene are SQVTM and ANQGSEA. The CDR3 loop is CSVVSGEKLFF. The CDR3 DNA follows: TGCAGCGTTGTGAGCGGTGAAAAACTGTTTTTT.

In this sample, this clonotype turned up a few times. The genes are TRBV4-2 and TRBJ2-1, with D perhaps TRBD1 or TRBD2 (6 bases each). V dropped 0 bases and J dropped 10 bases, with 19 bases sitting between them. The CDR3 extends over 16 amino acids. Germline CDR1 and CDR2: LGHNA and YNFKEQ. CDR3 loop: CASSQEVGGRPAEQFF. The CDR3 DNA is TGTGCCAGCAGCCAAGAGGTGGGGGGCCGCCCGGCGGAGCAGTTCTTC.

This clonotype was detected only a few times. The genes are TRBV5-1 and TRBJ2-1; TRBD1 might be the D (6 bases). The CDR3 consists of 14 residues. CDR1 and CDR2 from the germline V gene are SGHRS and YFSETQ. The V end lost 4 bases, the J end lost 9 bases, and 17 bases lay between the germline ends. The CDR3 nucleotides read TGCGCCAGCAGCCAGATACAGGGCTTGGGTGAGCAGTTCTTC. This encodes CASSQIQGLGEQFF.

This clonotype was seen repeatedly, ten times or more. This chain joins TRBV5-1 and TRBJ2-3; 7 nucleotides line up with TRBD1. Looked up from germline, CDR1 is SGHRS and CDR2 is YFSETQ. The V gene end was trimmed by 0 bases and the J gene end by 6 bases; junction bases not matched to a gene: 4. The CDR3 sequence is 14 residues long. CDR3 loop: CASSLGQGRDTQYF. The CDR3 nucleotides read TGCGCCAGCAGCTTGGGACAGGGAAGGGATACGCAGTATTTT.

This clonotype was seen a few times. This chain links TRBV6-2 or TRBV6-3 with TRBJ1-5; tentatively, D is TRBD1 (6 bases). In germline, CDR1 is MNHEY, CDR2 SVGEGT. The CDR3 spans 18 residues. The ends were cut back, 5 bases at V and 0 bases at J, with 20 bases in the middle. DNA of the CDR3: TGTGCCAGCAGTCACCGGACAGTTATAAACTATAGCAATCAGCCCCAGCATTTT. Its protein product is CASSHRTVINYSNQPQHF.

This sequence joins TRBV11-3 and TRBJ2-2; no clear D gene. Per the germline V gene, CDR1 is SGHNT and CDR2 is YENEEA. V was trimmed by 5 bases and J by 4 bases, leaving 14 bases between them. This CDR3 comprises 15 residues. The CDR3 is CASSPRSGSTGELFF. The DNA for the CDR3 is TGTGCCAGCAGCCCGCGGTCTGGTAGCACCGGGGAGCTGTTTTTT.

V gene TRBV4-3 combines with J gene TRBJ1-1; D perhaps matches TRBD1 (5 bases). Germline V lookup: CDR1 LGHNA, CDR2 YSLEER. With 0 bases removed from V and 4 bases from J, the gap between germline ends came to 15 bases. The CDR3 loop spans 16 amino acids. This CDR3 is CASSQDRYAGGTEAFF. The CDR3 bases are TGCGCCAGCAGCCAAGATCGGTATGCGGGGGGCACTGAAGCTTTCTTT.

This clonotype was seen only a few times. This sequence joins TRBV7-3 and TRBJ2-2, with 9 bases that match TRBD2. The CDR3 is 19 amino acids. CDR1 is SGHTA and CDR2 is FQGTGA in the germline V gene. The V segment lost 5 bases and the J segment 7 bases; nucleotides outside the gene matches: 20. Here the CDR3 reads CASSRLAREAGGPNGELFF. Written as DNA, the CDR3 is TGTGCCAGCAGCCGACTCGCCCGTGAGGCGGGGGGGCCGAACGGGGAGCTGTTTTTT. The entire variable domain, with the rest obtained from reference TRBV7-3 and TRBJ2-2, is as follows: GAGVSQTPSNKVTEKGKYVELRCDPISGHTALYWYRQSLGQGPEFLIYFQGTGAADDSGLPNDRFFAVRPEGSVSTLKIQRTERGDSAVYLCASSRLAREAGGPNGELFFGEGSRLTVL.

This clonotype was seen only a few times. This chain uses TRBV6-5 with TRBJ2-2; D uncertain. The CDR3 totals 16 residues. Germline CDR1 and CDR2: MNHEY and SVGAGI. Between the trimmed V and J ends, which lost 5 bases and 1 base, there was a span of 14 bases. The CDR3 DNA reads TGTGCCAGCAGTCTACCGTCGACCGTGAACACCGGGGAGCTGTTTTTT. Its translation is CASSLPSTVNTGELFF.

This clonotype was picked up a small number of times. The CDR3 DNA reads TGTGCCACCAGCAGTCCCGGGGGGGGTTACGATACGCAGTATTTT. This codes for CATSSPGGGYDTQYF. The chain is built from TRBV15 and TRBJ2-3, with 8 positions matching TRBD2. Germline V CDR1 and CDR2: LNHNV, YYDKDF (reference sequence). CDR3 length equals 15 residues. V trimming: 3 bases; J trimming: 6 bases; junction bases outside the gene matches: 8.

This clonotype was seen repeatedly, ten times or more. V usage is TRBV4-1 and J usage is TRBJ2-1, with D unresolved. Looked up from germline, CDR1 is MGHRA and CDR2 is YSYEKL. The CDR3 is 16 residues long. Deletions cut 6 bases from V and 6 bases from J, with 21 bases between. CDR3 sequence: CASRDTDIRPFNEQFF. The CDR3 region has the DNA TGCGCCAGCAGAGACACCGACATCAGGCCATTCAATGAGCAGTTCTTC.

The chain recombines TRBV7-2 with TRBJ1-2; 9 positions agree with TRBD1. Per germline, CDR1 SGHTA and CDR2 FQGNSA. This CDR3 is built from 15 residues. The trim removed 5 bases at V and 4 bases at J, leaving 8 bases unmatched. CDR3: CASSPRDREGYGYTF. CDR3 sequence (DNA): TGTGCCAGCAGCCCCCGGGACAGGGAGGGCTATGGCTACACCTTC.

This clonotype was counted between two and nine times. This chain uses TRBV6-1 with TRBJ2-2; 11 nucleotides align to TRBD2. The CDR3 has 18 residues. CDR1 MNHNS and CDR2 SASEGT come from the germline V gene. The ends lost 2 bases at V and 6 bases at J; junction bases unmatched: 11. The CDR3 nucleotides are TGTGCCAGCAGTGAAATAGCGGGGGGGCCGCGGTCGGCCGGGGAGCTGTTTTTT. Its translation is CASSEIAGGPRSAGELFF.

The rearrangement links TRBV7-2 to TRBJ2-7, with 7 bases matching TRBD2. Germline V gene data show CDR1 as SGHTA and CDR2 as FQGNSA. V lost 2 bases, J lost 2 bases, and 6 bases stayed unmatched. This CDR3 has 15 residues. The chain's CDR3 is CASSLLVGGAYEQYF. For the CDR3, the DNA is TGTGCCAGCAGCTTATTAGTGGGGGGGGCCTACGAGCAGTACTTC.

The chain links TRBV28 to TRBJ2-6; TRBD2 might be the D (5 bases). V dropped 1 base and J dropped 2 bases, with 12 bases sitting between them. This CDR3 comprises 17 residues. The germline V gene encodes CDR1 MDHEN and CDR2 SYDVKM. CDR3 DNA sequence: TGTGCCAGCAGTTTATTGGTCCCGGGGACTGGGGCCAACGTCCTGACTTTC. This translates into CASSLLVPGTGANVLTF.

The chain has TRBV7-9 and TRBJ2-3; maybe TRBD2 (6 bases). Trimming stripped 5 bases from V and 14 bases from J, with 17 bases between. The CDR3 contains 12 residues. From germline, CDR1 is SEHNR and CDR2 FQNEAQ (reference sequence). The CDR3 here is CASSGDSGLWYF. The CDR3 coding sequence is TGTGCCAGCAGCGGGGACTCGGGGTTGTGGTATTTT. Full variable domain (rest looked up from reference TRBV7-9 and TRBJ2-3): DTGVSQNPRHKITKRGQNVTFRCDPISEHNRLYWYRQTLGQGPEFLTYFQNEAQLEKSRLLSDRFSAERPKGSFSTLEIQRTEQGDSAMYLCASSGDSGLWYFGPGTRLTVL.

In nucleotides, the CDR3 is TGCAGTGCTAGGGCACCCTATGGCTACACCTTC. It specifies CSARAPYGYTF. V is TRBV20-1 and J is TRBJ1-2; D is uncertain. The CDR3 contains 11 residues. The V gene's germline CDR1 is DFQATT and CDR2 SNEGSKA (reference sequence). Trimming took 3 bases from V and 4 from J, leaving 6 bases between them.

The sample holds a few counts of this clonotype. V is TRBV6-1 and J is TRBJ2-7; 13 positions agree with TRBD2. The V gene's germline CDR1 is MNHNS and CDR2 SASEGT. The trim removed 3 bases at V and 0 bases at J, leaving 5 bases unmatched. The CDR3 spans 17 residues. CDR3 DNA: TGTGCCAGCAGTGACGGGACTAGCGGGGCTTTCTCCTACGAGCAGTACTTC. Amino acid sequence: CASSDGTSGAFSYEQYF.

This clonotype appeared many times. This sequence joins TRBV7-2 and TRBJ1-2; D is possibly TRBD1 (5 bases). The germline V and J ends were trimmed by 6 bases and 0 bases, with 17 bases remaining between them. The CDR3 is 16 amino acids. CDR1 is SGHTA, CDR2 FQGNSA, per germline. Here the CDR3 DNA reads TGTGCCAGCAGTCGGGGCTATCTCGAAGCTAACTATGGCTACACCTTC. Translating gives CASSRGYLEANYGYTF.

This clonotype was observed a few times. This rearrangement joins TRBV12-3 or TRBV12-4 to TRBJ2-7; D gene ambiguous. The CDR3 covers 13 residues. V was cut by 2 bases and J by 7 bases, with 12 bases left in between. CDR3 DNA: TGTGCCAGCAGTTTACCAGGCCATAATGAGCAGTACTTC. Protein sequence: CASSLPGHNEQYF.

The chain links TRBV11-2 to TRBJ2-7; 9 bases map to TRBD1. The CDR3 totals 15 residues. Germline trimming cut 4 bases from V and 4 bases from J; bases unmatched to any gene: 8. Germline CDR1 SGHAT, CDR2 FQNNGV. CDR3 in DNA: TGTGCCAGCAGCTCGGGGGACAGGGACCCTTACGAGCAGTACTTC. Translated: CASSSGDRDPYEQYF.

At least ten counts were recorded for this clonotype. The V call is TRBV5-4, the J call TRBJ2-4, with D possibly being TRBD1 or TRBD2 (5 bases each). Germline V lookup: CDR1 SGHNT, CDR2 YYREEE (reference sequence). V was cut by 4 bases and J by 5 bases, with 10 bases left in between. This CDR3 spans 13 amino acids. This CDR3 reads CASSLGTENIQYF. CDR3 sequence (DNA): TGTGCCAGCAGCCTCGGGACGGAAAACATTCAGTACTTC.

This clonotype was counted once. The V gene is TRBV12-3 or TRBV12-4, the J gene TRBJ1-1; D remains unclear. Trimming shortened V by 3 bases and J by 1 base, and 6 bases separated the two germline ends. This CDR3 is 13 amino acids long. CDR3 nucleotides: TGTGCCAGCAGTTTTTTGACGAACACTGAAGCTTTCTTT. Encoded protein: CASSFLTNTEAFF.

The rearrangement joins TRBV4-3 to TRBJ1-1; D is undetermined. CDR3 size: 14 residues. V was pared by 1 base and J by 1 base, with 7 bases between. Germline V gives CDR1 LGHNA, CDR2 YSLEER. This chain's CDR3 is CASSQVDSNTEAFF. CDR3 coding DNA: TGCGCCAGCAGCCAAGTGGACTCGAACACTGAAGCTTTCTTT.